Below are 9 T cell receptor beta chains sequenced from a single sample in a study of T cell repertoires in ileal Crohn's disease. Measured with immunoSEQ multiplex PCR; TCRdb has only the in-frame clones, and not every one. The data contain more than 50,000 clones, roughly 89% of them singletons. This sample's time point: neoterminal ileum biopsy at postoperative endoscopy, about 6 months after surgery. Material: ileal tissue. The source of these receptors is an adult with Crohn's disease.

The chain is built from TRBV19 and TRBJ1-1; D gene uncertain. The CDR3 is made up of 13 amino acids. V lost 10 bases, J lost 6 bases, and 18 bases lay in between. The germline CDR1 and CDR2 sequences are LNHDA and SQIVND (reference sequence). In DNA form, the CDR3 reads TGTGCCATTTCGCGGGAGGGTGTCTCTGAAGCTTTCTTT. Translated: CAISREGVSEAFF.

About this clone itself: Other DNA sequences in the same sample also yield this CDR3. The chain recombines TRBV10-2 with TRBJ2-2, with TRBD1 as a possible D gene (6 bases). Germline V gene lookup returns CDR1 WSHSY and CDR2 SAAADI. V lost 5 bases and J lost 3, with 10 bases in between. The CDR3 spans 14 residues. CDR3 sequence: CASSTGPDTGELFF. CDR3 sequence (DNA): TGCGCCAGCAGTACAGGGCCCGACACCGGGGAGCTGTTTTTT.

This sequence joins TRBV30 and TRBJ1-5; a weak D match, TRBD1 (5 bases). V lost 2 bases and J lost 5, with 10 bases in between. The CDR3 length is 13 residues. Germline assignment: CDR1 GTSNPN and CDR2 SVGIG (reference sequence). The CDR3 bases are TGTGCCTGGAGTTCAGGGTTGGATCAGCCCCAGCATTTT. Translating it yields CAWSSGLDQPQHF.

The J gene is TRBJ2-7, the V gene TRBV5-4; tentatively, D is TRBD2 (5 bases). Germline V gene data show CDR1 as SGHNT and CDR2 as YYREEE (reference sequence). The CDR3 length is 13 residues. V was trimmed by 0 bases and J by 7 bases, leaving 11 bases between them. CDR3 loop: CASSLARVGEQYF. The CDR3 bases are TGTGCCAGCAGCTTGGCGCGGGTGGGAGAGCAGTACTTC.

The chain recombines TRBV7-6 with TRBJ1-2, with 8 bases that match TRBD1. The CDR3 has 13 amino acids. After removal of 5 bases from V and 6 bases from J, the junction contained 5 bases not matched to a gene. Per the germline V gene, CDR1 is SGHVS and CDR2 is FNYEAQ. The CDR3, as DNA: TGTGCCAGCAGCATTTCGACAGGGGATGGCTACACCTTC. This sequence encodes CASSISTGDGYTF.

The chain couples TRBV6-5 to TRBJ2-5, with 9 nucleotides matching TRBD2. V lost 4 bases to trimming and J lost 4 bases; unmatched junction nucleotides: 1. The germline gives CDR1 MNHEY, CDR2 SVGAGI. CDR3 length equals 13 residues. In DNA, the CDR3 is TGTGCCAGCAGTTTAGCGGGAGTAGAGACCCAGTACTTC. Protein sequence: CASSLAGVETQYF.

The gene calls are TRBV27 and TRBJ1-5; D is unclear. The CDR3 totals 13 residues. Looked up from germline, CDR1 is MNHEY and CDR2 is SMNVEV (reference sequence). Trimming pared 8 bases from V and 3 bases from J, leaving 11 bases between. The CDR3 region is CASRTGNNQPQHF. The CDR3 nucleotides are TGTGCCAGCCGAACCGGGAACAATCAGCCCCAGCATTTT.

This rearrangement joins TRBV9 to TRBJ2-1, with unresolved D. Trimming removed 3 bases at V and 10 bases at J, with 23 bases between. CDR1 SGDLS and CDR2 YYNGEE come from the germline V gene. This CDR3 has 16 residues. CDR3 loop: CASSEDSDFPYGEQFF. CDR3 bases: TGTGCCAGCAGCGAGGATTCAGACTTTCCCTATGGGGAGCAGTTCTTC.

The rearrangement joins TRBV4-1 to TRBJ1-5, with a tentative D call TRBD1 (6 bases). The CDR3 loop spans 15 amino acids. V lost 1 base, J lost 4 bases, and 11 bases lay in between. Germline V gene data show CDR1 as MGHRA and CDR2 as YSYEKL. The CDR3: CASSQVSGDNQPQHF. DNA of the CDR3: TGCGCCAGCAGCCAAGTTTCAGGGGATAATCAGCCCCAGCATTTT.